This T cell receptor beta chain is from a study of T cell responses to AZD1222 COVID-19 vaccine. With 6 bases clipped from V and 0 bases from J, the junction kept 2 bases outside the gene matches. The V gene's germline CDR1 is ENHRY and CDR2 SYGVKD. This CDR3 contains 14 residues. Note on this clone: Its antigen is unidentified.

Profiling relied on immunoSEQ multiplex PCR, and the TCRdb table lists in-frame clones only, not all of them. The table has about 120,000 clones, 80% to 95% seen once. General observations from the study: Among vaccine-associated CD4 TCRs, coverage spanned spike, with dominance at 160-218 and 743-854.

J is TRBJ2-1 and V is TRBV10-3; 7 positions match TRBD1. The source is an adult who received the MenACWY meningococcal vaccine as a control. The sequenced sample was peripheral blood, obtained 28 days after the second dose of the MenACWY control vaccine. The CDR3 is CAISGTASYNEQFF. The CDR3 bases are TGTGCCATCAGCGGGACAGCCTCCTACAATGAGCAGTTCTTC.